The source of this T cell receptor (beta chain) is a study of T cell repertoires in cytomegalovirus infection. Study at large: HLA-B-restricted CMV epitopes that are well studied were used alongside recently identified HLA-C-restricted ones. It can be stated that public TCR beta signatures indicated CMV infection as well as a matching HLA type.

Trimming removed 2 bases from V and 3 bases from J; junction bases left unmatched: 3. The CDR3 loop spans 16 amino acids. CDR1 and CDR2 from the germline V gene are SGHTA and FQGNSA. This clonotype was picked up a small number of times. Its target is unknown. TCRdb fed the reads into MiXCR, producing one record per CDR3 protein. The sample comprises around 71,000 distinct CDR3 sequences, 20% of which are singletons, and roughly 62% rests with the top ten. Study-wide results and caveats: Identification of carriers of CMV plus the relevant HLA was performed using cumulative public TCR beta family frequency. In two of eight donors, the top clonotype was HLA-C-restricted CMV-specific.

The sequenced sample was CD8+ T cells from cultured PBMCs, obtained from culture after CMV antigen stimulation. The J gene is TRBJ1-6, the V gene TRBV7-2; 8 bases map to TRBD1. This clonotype was obtained from a human donor in good health (CMV status not recorded). Some clones in this sample may be carry-over from other donors' samples. For the CDR3, the DNA is TGTGCCAGCAGCTTACCGGGACAGGTCTATAATTCACCCCTCCACTTT. Its protein product is CASSLPGQVYNSPLHF.